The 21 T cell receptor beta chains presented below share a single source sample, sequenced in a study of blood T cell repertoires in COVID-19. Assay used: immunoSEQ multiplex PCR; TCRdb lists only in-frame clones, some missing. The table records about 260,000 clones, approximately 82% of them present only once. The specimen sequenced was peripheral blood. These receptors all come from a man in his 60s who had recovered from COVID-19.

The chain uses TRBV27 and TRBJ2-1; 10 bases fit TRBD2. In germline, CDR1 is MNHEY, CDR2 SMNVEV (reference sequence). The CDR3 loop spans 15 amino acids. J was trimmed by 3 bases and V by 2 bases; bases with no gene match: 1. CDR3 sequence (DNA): TGTGCCAGCAGTTTAGAGCGGGGGGGCTACAATGAGCAGTTCTTC. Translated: CASSLERGGYNEQFF.

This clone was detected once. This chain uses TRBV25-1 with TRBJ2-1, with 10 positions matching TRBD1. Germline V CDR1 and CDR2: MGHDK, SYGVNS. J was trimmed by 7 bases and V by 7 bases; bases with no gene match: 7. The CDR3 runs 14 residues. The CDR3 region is CASKLRTGGNEQFF. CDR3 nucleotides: TGTGCCAGCAAACTCCGGACAGGGGGGAATGAGCAGTTCTTC.

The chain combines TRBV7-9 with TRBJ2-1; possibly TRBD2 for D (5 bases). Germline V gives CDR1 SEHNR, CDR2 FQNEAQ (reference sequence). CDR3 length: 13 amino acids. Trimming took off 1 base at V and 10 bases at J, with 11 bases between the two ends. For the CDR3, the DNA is TGTGCCAGCAGCTTAGGATGGAGAGGGGAGCAGTTCTTC. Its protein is CASSLGWRGEQFF.

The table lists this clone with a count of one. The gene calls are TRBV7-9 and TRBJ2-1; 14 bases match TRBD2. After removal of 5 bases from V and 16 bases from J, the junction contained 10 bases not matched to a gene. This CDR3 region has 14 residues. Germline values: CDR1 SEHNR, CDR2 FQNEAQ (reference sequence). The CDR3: CASSVGLAGGVQFF. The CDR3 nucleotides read TGTGCCAGCAGCGTAGGACTAGCGGGAGGAGTCCAATTCTTC.

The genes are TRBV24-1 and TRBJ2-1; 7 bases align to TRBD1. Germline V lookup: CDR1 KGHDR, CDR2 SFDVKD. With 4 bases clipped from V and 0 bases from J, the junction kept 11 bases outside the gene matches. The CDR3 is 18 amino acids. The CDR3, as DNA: TGTGCCACCAGTGACTCTGGGACAGCTAAGGACTCCTACAATGAGCAGTTCTTC. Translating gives CATSDSGTAKDSYNEQFF.

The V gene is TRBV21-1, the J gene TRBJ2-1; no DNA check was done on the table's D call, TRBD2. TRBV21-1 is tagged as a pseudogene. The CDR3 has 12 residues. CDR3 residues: CASSKRRDEQFF. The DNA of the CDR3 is TGTGCCAGCAGCAAAAGGAGGGATGAGCAGTTCTTC.

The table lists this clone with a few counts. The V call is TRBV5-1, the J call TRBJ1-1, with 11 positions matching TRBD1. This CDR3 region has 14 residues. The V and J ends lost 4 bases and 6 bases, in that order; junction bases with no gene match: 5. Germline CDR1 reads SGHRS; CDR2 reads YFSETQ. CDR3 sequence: CASSPGQGASEAFF. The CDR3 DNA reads TGCGCCAGCAGCCCTGGACAGGGGGCGTCTGAAGCTTTCTTT. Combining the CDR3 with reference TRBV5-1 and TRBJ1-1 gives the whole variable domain KAGVTQTPRYLIKTRGQQVTLSCSPISGHRSVSWYQQTPGQGLQFLFEYFSETQRNKGNFPGRFSGRQFSNSRSEMNVSTLELGDSALYLCASSPGQGASEAFFGQGTRLTVV.

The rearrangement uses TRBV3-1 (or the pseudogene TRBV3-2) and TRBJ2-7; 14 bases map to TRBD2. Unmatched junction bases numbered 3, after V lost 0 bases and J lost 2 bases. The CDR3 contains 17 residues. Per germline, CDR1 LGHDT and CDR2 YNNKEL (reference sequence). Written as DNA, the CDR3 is TGTGCCAGCAGCCAAGATCTGACTAGCGGGGGGGCCTACGAGCAGTACTTC. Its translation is CASSQDLTSGGAYEQYF.

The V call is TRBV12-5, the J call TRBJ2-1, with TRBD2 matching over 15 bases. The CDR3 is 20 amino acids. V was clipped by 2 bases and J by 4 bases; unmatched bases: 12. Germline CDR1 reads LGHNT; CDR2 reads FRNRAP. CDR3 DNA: TGTGCTAGTGGTTTGACATCCGGGACTAGCGGGAGGAAACAGTACAATGAGCAGTTCTTC. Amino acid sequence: CASGLTSGTSGRKQYNEQFF.

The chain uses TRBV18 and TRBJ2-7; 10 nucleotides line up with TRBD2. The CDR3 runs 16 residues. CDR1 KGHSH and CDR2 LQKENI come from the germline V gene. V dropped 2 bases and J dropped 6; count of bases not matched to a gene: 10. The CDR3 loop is CASSPTEAGGPGEQYF. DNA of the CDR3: TGTGCCAGCTCACCAACCGAAGCGGGAGGGCCAGGCGAGCAGTACTTC.

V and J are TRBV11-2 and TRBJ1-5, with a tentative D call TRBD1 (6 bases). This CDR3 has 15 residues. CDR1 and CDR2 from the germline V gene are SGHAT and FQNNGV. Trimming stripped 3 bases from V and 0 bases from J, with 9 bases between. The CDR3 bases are TGTGCCAGCAGCTTGTCAGGGGCTAGCAATCAGCCCCAGCATTTT. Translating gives CASSLSGASNQPQHF.

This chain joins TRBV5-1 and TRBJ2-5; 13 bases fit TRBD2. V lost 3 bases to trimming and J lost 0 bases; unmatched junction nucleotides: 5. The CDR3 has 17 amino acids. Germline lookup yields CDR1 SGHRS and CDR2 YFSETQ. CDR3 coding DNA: TGCGCCAGCAGCTACGGACTAGCGGGGGCGAACCAAGAGACCCAGTACTTC. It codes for CASSYGLAGANQETQYF.

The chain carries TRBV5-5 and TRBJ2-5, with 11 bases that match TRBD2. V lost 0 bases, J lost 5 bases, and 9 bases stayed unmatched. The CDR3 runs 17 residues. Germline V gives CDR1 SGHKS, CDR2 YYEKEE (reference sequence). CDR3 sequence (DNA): TGTGCCAGCAGCTTGGGCCGTAGCGGGAGGGGAGGGGAGACCCAGTACTTC. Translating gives CASSLGRSGRGGETQYF.

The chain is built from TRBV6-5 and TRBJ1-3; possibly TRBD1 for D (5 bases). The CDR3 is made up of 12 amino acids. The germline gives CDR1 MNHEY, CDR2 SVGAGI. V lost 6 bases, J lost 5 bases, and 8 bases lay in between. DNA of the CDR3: TGTGCCAGCAGCCCGGACAGAAACACCATATATTTT. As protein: CASSPDRNTIYF.

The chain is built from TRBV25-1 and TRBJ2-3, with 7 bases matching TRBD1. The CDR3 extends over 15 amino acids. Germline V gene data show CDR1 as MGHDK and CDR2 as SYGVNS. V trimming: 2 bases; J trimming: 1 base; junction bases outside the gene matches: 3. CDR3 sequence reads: CASSERQGRTDTQYF. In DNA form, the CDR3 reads TGTGCCAGCAGTGAAAGACAGGGTCGCACAGATACGCAGTATTTT.

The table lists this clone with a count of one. The CDR3 loop is CATRGGSSYNEQFF. The CDR3 DNA sequence: TGTGCCACTCGGGGGGGGAGCTCCTACAATGAGCAGTTCTTC. V and J are TRBV2 and TRBJ2-1; TRBD2 aligns across 8 bases. This CDR3 comprises 14 residues. CDR1 and CDR2 from the germline V gene are SNHLY and FYNNEI. J was trimmed by 0 bases and V by 10 bases; bases with no gene match: 5.

CDR3 sequence (DNA): TGCGCCAGCAGGGAAGGACAGGGGGCCCAGTACTTC. It encodes CASREGQGAQYF. The chain links TRBV5-1 to TRBJ2-5, with 10 bases matching TRBD1. J lost 9 bases, V lost 5 bases, and 4 bases had no gene match. Germline values: CDR1 SGHRS, CDR2 YFSETQ. The CDR3 loop spans 12 amino acids.

CDR3 coding DNA: TGCGCCAGCAGTGAGCCAGGGTCCGACGAGCAGTACTTC. Its translation: CASSEPGSDEQYF. V usage is TRBV10-1 and J usage is TRBJ2-7; D might be TRBD1 (5 bases). The V gene's germline CDR1 is WNHNN and CDR2 SYGVQD (reference sequence). Deletions cut 2 bases from V and 5 bases from J, with 10 bases between. The CDR3 is made up of 13 amino acids.

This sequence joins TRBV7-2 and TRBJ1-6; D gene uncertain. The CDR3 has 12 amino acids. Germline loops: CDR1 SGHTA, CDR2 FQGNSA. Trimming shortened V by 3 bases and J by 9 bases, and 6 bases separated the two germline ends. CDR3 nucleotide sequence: TGTGCCAGCAGCTTTTCCGGTTCACCCCTCCACTTT. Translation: CASSFSGSPLHF.

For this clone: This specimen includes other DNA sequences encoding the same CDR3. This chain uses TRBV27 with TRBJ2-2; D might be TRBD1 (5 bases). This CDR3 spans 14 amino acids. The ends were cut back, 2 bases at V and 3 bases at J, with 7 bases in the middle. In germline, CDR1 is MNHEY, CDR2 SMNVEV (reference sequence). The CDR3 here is CASSLLGDTGELFF. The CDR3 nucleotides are TGTGCCAGCAGTTTACTAGGGGACACCGGGGAGCTGTTTTTT.

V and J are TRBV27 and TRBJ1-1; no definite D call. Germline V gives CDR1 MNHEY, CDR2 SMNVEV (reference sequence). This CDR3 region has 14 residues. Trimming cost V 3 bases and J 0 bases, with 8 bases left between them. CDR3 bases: TGTGCCAGCAGTTTCGCAGAGGTGAACACTGAAGCTTTCTTT. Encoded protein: CASSFAEVNTEAFF.